Reported below is one TCR beta chain. Its matching antigen is unknown. This sample was taken from a study of cytomegalovirus exposure and HLA in healthy donors. V was pared by 5 bases and J by 8 bases, with 7 bases of the junction left unmatched. The germline V gene encodes CDR1 LNHDA and CDR2 SQIVND (reference sequence). The CDR3 spans 15 residues. The study, taken as a whole, reports: According to the study, approximately 150 TCR beta chains were cytomegalovirus-associated.

Method: immunoSEQ multiplex PCR; TCRdb's copy keeps in-frame clones and lacks some. This table holds some 330,000 clones, just over 85% found once. The rearrangement uses TRBV19 and TRBJ1-4, with TRBD1 identical over 11 bases. This receptor was taken from a woman between 18 and 29 years old in good health and CMV-seronegative. Sequencing was carried out using PBMCs. The CDR3 protein is CASSGPGQGDEKLFF. The CDR3, as DNA: TGTGCCAGTAGTGGACCGGGACAGGGGGACGAAAAACTGTTTTTT.